The 4 T cell receptor beta chains below all came from one sample that was sequenced in a study of CXCR3-negative and CXCR3-positive naive CD8 T cells. TRB cDNA libraries were made by UMI-labeled 5' RACE. TCRdb re-called the 5' RACE reads and catalogs CDR3 proteins one per entry, DNA excluded. Here the sample table reports 150,000 or so distinct CDR3 sequences. Sequencing was done on a sample of naive CXCR3- CD8+ T cells from blood. The subset is: CD45RO-CCR7+CD27+CD95- naive CD8+ T cells lacking CXCR3 (TNR3-). The origin of the receptors is a human donor in good health. Some clones in this sample may be carry-over from other donors' samples.

J is TRBJ2-2 and V is TRBV6-4. In germline, CDR1 is MRHNA, CDR2 SNTAGT. The CDR3 totals 14 residues. CDR3 amino acids: CASSERTDTGELFF.

This chain joins TRBV4-3 and TRBJ2-2. This CDR3 is built from 16 residues. Germline-derived CDR1 and CDR2 are LGHNA and YSLEER. CDR3 sequence: CASSQVYGVGAGELFF.

This chain joins TRBV7-6 and TRBJ2-3; TCRdb's D call, TRBD1, is unchecked because there is no DNA. Germline CDR1 and CDR2: SGHVS and FNYEAQ. The CDR3 contains 16 residues. Here the CDR3 reads CASSSQGARDSDTQYF.

V gene TRBV21-1 combines with J gene TRBJ2-3; TCRdb's D gene call, TRBD1, goes unchecked for lack of DNA. TRBV21-1 is labeled a pseudogene. There are 17 residues in the CDR3. CDR3 sequence: CASSLKPSGPSTDTQYF.